This T cell receptor beta chain was recovered during a study of control samples from healthy donors and cancer patients. Repertoires were generated with immunoSEQ multiplex PCR, while TCRdb's copy carries only in-frame clones and drops some. Of around 180,000 clones listed, almost 90% were seen once; the top ten hold approximately 4.9%. The V gene's germline CDR1 is LNHNV and CDR2 YYDKDF (reference sequence). CDR3 length: 17 amino acids. With V trimmed by 0 bases and J by 4 bases, 8 bases remained unmatched. The sequencing input was blood. V usage is TRBV15 and J usage is TRBJ2-1; 8 bases agree with TRBD2. This TCR derives from a woman in her twenties or thirties in good health. The CDR3 DNA is TGTGCCACCAGCAGAGATTACCGCGGGGGGAGATACAATGAGCAGTTCTTC. This sequence encodes CATSRDYRGGRYNEQFF.